A selection of T cell receptor beta chains follows, all from one sample in a study of shared clonotypes between healthy human individuals. Generated by immunoSEQ multiplex PCR, the TCRdb table keeps only in-frame clones and is missing some. The table has about 2.3 million clones, roughly 93% seen once. The sample comprised naive CD4+ T cells from PBMCs. Every receptor here comes from a man between 18 and 29 years old in good health. Some clones in this sample may be carry-over from other donors' samples. The CDR3 runs from the conserved cysteine through the conserved F or W. A D gene is named only where the DNA matches it firmly. Clone size appears in some rows only: once, few, many, or a class for an expanded clone.

d_call clone_size j_call v_call cdr3_nt cdr3_aa
. . TRBJ2-2 TRBV5-1 TGCGCCAGCAGCAGCTTTGAATTAACCGGGGAGCTGTTTTTT CASSSFELTGELFF
TRBD1 . TRBJ1-6 TRBV6-6 TGTGCCAGCAGTTACGACGGGACAGGGTATTCACCCCTCCACTTT CASSYDGTGYSPLHF
TRBD2 . TRBJ2-1 TRBV2 TGTGCCAGCAGTGGCTCGGGGGGTGGCTCCTACAATGAGCAGTTCTTC CASSGSGGGSYNEQFF
TRBD2 . TRBJ2-5 TRBV6-5 TGTGCCAGCACCGACGGGGGGGGCGGGACCCAGTACTTC CASTDGGGGTQYF
. . TRBJ2-2 TRBV9 TGTGCCAGCAGCGTAGTAGGTTCGGGGCCCGGGGAGCTGTTTTTT CASSVVGSGPGELFF
TRBD1 once TRBJ2-7 TRBV2 TGTGCCAGCAGTATTGCGACAGGGACCTACGAGCAGTACTTC CASSIATGTYEQYF
. . TRBJ2-5 TRBV5-1 TGCGCCAGCAGCTTGAGAGGCGGCGGTCAGACTTCAGAGACCCAGTACTTC CASSLRGGGQTSETQYF
. . TRBJ1-5 TRBV2 TGTGCCAGCAGTGGTTTGGGTAACCGCAATCAGCCCCAGCATTTT CASSGLGNRNQPQHF
. . TRBJ2-5 TRBV18 TGTGCCAGCTCACCGGACCGCCATGAGACCCAGTACTTC CASSPDRHETQYF
. . TRBJ1-1 TRBV7-3 TGTGCCAGCAGCTTAGAAGCGTGGGGCACTGAAGCTTTCTTT CASSLEAWGTEAFF
. . TRBJ2-1 TRBV6-6 TGTGCCAGCAGTTACACGCCCTACAATGAGCAGTTCTTC CASSYTPYNEQFF
. . TRBJ1-2 TRBV2 TGTGCCAGCGCAGAGGCCTATGGCTACACCTTC CASAEAYGYTF
TRBD1 . TRBJ1-5 TRBV19 TGTGCCAGTAGTACGACTCCGGGACAGGGAGTTTGGCATTTT CASSTTPGQGVWHF
. once TRBJ2-2 TRBV5-1 TGCGCCAGCAGCTTGGCGGGAGCTAGAGCCGGGGAGCTGTTTTTT CASSLAGARAGELFF
TRBD2 once TRBJ2-1 TRBV13 TGTGCCAGCAGCCGGCCGGGGGGGAGGCGAAGTTCATGGGAGCAGTTCTTC CASSRPGGRRSSWEQFF
. . TRBJ1-4 TRBV18 TGTGCCAGCTCACCACAGACGGAAATTAATGAAAAACTGTTTTTT CASSPQTEINEKLFF
TRBD1 . TRBJ1-5 TRBV23-1 TGCGCCAGCAGTCAACGGGAGGTCCATCGACAGGGCTACAATCAGCCCCAGCATTTT CASSQREVHRQGYNQPQHF
. . TRBJ2-3 TRBV28 TGTGCCAGCAGCGGACTGCTAAGCACAGATACGCAGTATTTT CASSGLLSTDTQYF
TRBD1 . TRBJ1-1 TRBV4-3 TGCGCCAGCAGCCAAGGGCCGGGGGGGTACAGGGGGAACACTGAAGCTTTCTTT CASSQGPGGYRGNTEAFF
TRBD2 . TRBJ2-5 TRBV5-1 TGCGCCAGCAGCCCGGGGGGGGCCAAAGAGACCCAGTACTTC CASSPGGAKETQYF
TRBD1 . TRBJ2-6 TRBV19 TGTGCCAGTAGGGTAGCCCCGGGACAGGCGAAGACGACTGGGGCCAACGTCCTGACTTTC CASRVAPGQAKTTGANVLTF
. . TRBJ2-1 TRBV6-4 TGTGCCAGCAGTGAACGTAGCGCTTCCTACAATGAGCAGTTCTTC CASSERSASYNEQFF
. . TRBJ2-7 TRBV30 TGTGCCTGGAGTGTTGGGATCACAGGATTCGAGCAGTACTTC CAWSVGITGFEQYF
. . TRBJ1-2 TRBV6-5 TGTGCCAGCAGTACCTTACAGGGAACCCATGGCTACACCTTC CASSTLQGTHGYTF
TRBD1 . TRBJ1-4 TRBV28 TGTGCCAGCAGTACCGGGACAGGGGGTGAAAAACTGTTTTTT CASSTGTGGEKLFF
. . TRBJ2-1 TRBV29-1 TGCAGCGTTTCGCTGAGCTCCTACAATGAGCAGTTCTTC CSVSLSSYNEQFF
. . TRBJ2-7 TRBV5-1 TGCGCCAGCAGCTTGGTGTACGGATCCTACGAGCAGTACTTC CASSLVYGSYEQYF
TRBD2 . TRBJ2-1 TRBV4-1 TGCGCCAGCAGCCTGCGGACTAGCGGGAGCGATAATGAGCAGTTCTTC CASSLRTSGSDNEQFF
TRBD1 . TRBJ1-4 TRBV7-9 TGTGCCAGCAGCATCAAACCCCCAGGGGGTAAAGAAAAACTGTTTTTT CASSIKPPGGKEKLFF
. . TRBJ1-2 TRBV29-1 TGCAGCGTTGGTCAGGTGCTTTCGGCCAGTAGAAATGGCTACACCTTC CSVGQVLSASRNGYTF
TRBD1 once TRBJ2-5 TRBV5-1 TGCGCCAGCAGCATTGTTGGACAGGGACAAGAGACCCAGTACTTC CASSIVGQGQETQYF
. . TRBJ2-1 TRBV6-5 TGTGCCAGCAGTGGGGACTTAAGCTCCTACAATGAGCAGTTCTTC CASSGDLSSYNEQFF
. . TRBJ2-3 TRBV4-1 TGCGCCAGCAGCCAAGGCCCTAGCGGCACAGATACGCAGTATTTT CASSQGPSGTDTQYF
TRBD1 . TRBJ2-5 TRBV30 TGTGCCTGGAATATGGGACAGCTTTTGGAGACCCAGTACTTC CAWNMGQLLETQYF
. . TRBJ1-1 TRBV5-1 TGCGCCAGCAGCTCGATTACCAGGGGCAACACTGAAGCTTTCTTT CASSSITRGNTEAFF
. . TRBJ2-1 TRBV5-4 TGTGCCAGCAGCTTGGCCCGGGACGGGTTAGGTGAGCAGTTCTTC CASSLARDGLGEQFF
. once TRBJ2-7 TRBV9 TGTGCCAGCAGCGTAGATATGGGAGTCTCCTACGAGCAGTACTTC CASSVDMGVSYEQYF
. . TRBJ2-1 TRBV28 TGTGCCAGCAGTTCGGACTCGCGGGGCGACGTTGAGCAGTTCTTC CASSSDSRGDVEQFF
TRBD2 once TRBJ2-7 TRBV7-9 TGTGCCAGCAGCACGGCGTTTAGGACTAGCGCGTCCTACGAGCAGTACTTC CASSTAFRTSASYEQYF
TRBD1 . TRBJ1-1 TRBV5-4 TGTGCCAGCAGCACGCGGACAGGGGGGGAGACTGAAGCTTTCTTT CASSTRTGGETEAFF
TRBD2 . TRBJ2-1 TRBV4-3 TGCGCCAGCAGCCGCCCGGGGCCGGCGTTAGCGGGATTATTTGAGCAGTTCTTC CASSRPGPALAGLFEQFF
TRBD2 . TRBJ2-3 TRBV6-4 TGTGCCAGCAGTGAAGGGCTAGCGGTCACAGATACGCAGTATTTT CASSEGLAVTDTQYF
. few TRBJ1-5 TRBV19 TGTGCCAGTAGGCACATAAATCAGCCCCAGCATTTT CASRHINQPQHF
. . TRBJ2-1 TRBV5-5 TGTGCCAGCAGCCATGCCCGGAGGGATGAGCAGTTCTTC CASSHARRDEQFF
. . TRBJ2-3 TRBV5-1 TGCGCCAGCAGCCCGGGGCCTCAAAGCACAGATACGCAGTATTTT CASSPGPQSTDTQYF
. once TRBJ2-3 TRBV28 TGTGCCAGCAGTTTATACCGTGCGGGGTACACAGATACGCAGTATTTT CASSLYRAGYTDTQYF
TRBD2 . TRBJ2-5 TRBV5-6 TGTGCCAGCAGCCCCTGGGGGGGATCCTTCGGGGAGACCCAGTACTTC CASSPWGGSFGETQYF
. . TRBJ2-3 TRBV2 TGTGCCAGCAGTGTTCTGGCTAATCGTGATACGCAGTATTTT CASSVLANRDTQYF
. . TRBJ2-5 TRBV7-2 TGTGCCAGCAGCTTATGGGGGGACACCTCGACCCAGTACTTC CASSLWGDTSTQYF
TRBD2 . TRBJ2-1 TRBV28 TGTGCCAGCAGTCTACCCGGGACTAGCGGGACAAGGTACAATGAGCAGTTCTTC CASSLPGTSGTRYNEQFF
. . TRBJ2-1 TRBV12-2 TGTGCAGGATACCGGGACAGGGGCCATGAGCAGTTCTTC CAGYRDRGHEQFF
TRBD1 . TRBJ2-2 TRBV2 TGTGCCAGCAGTGGGGACAGCTACACCGGGGAGCTGTTTTTT CASSGDSYTGELFF
TRBD2 . TRBJ2-2 TRBV5-1 TGCGCCAGCAGCTTGACTAGCGGGAGGGCGGGGGAGCTGTTTTTT CASSLTSGRAGELFF
. . TRBJ2-1 TRBV4-1 TGCGCCAGCAGCCAAGAGGGGGGCCTTGCCTACAATGAGCAGTTCTTC CASSQEGGLAYNEQFF
. . TRBJ1-2 TRBV6-1 TGTGCCAGCAGTGAAGCATTGTTGGGCTACACCTTC CASSEALLGYTF
TRBD2 once TRBJ2-7 TRBV19 TGTGCCAGTAGCGCCGGGACTAGCGGGAGCCGTAGCTCCTACGAGCAGTACTTC CASSAGTSGSRSSYEQYF
TRBD1 . TRBJ1-1 TRBV5-6 TGTGCCAGCAGCTTGGAGGTCTTACAGGGGCATTCGAAGACTGAAGCTTTCTTT CASSLEVLQGHSKTEAFF